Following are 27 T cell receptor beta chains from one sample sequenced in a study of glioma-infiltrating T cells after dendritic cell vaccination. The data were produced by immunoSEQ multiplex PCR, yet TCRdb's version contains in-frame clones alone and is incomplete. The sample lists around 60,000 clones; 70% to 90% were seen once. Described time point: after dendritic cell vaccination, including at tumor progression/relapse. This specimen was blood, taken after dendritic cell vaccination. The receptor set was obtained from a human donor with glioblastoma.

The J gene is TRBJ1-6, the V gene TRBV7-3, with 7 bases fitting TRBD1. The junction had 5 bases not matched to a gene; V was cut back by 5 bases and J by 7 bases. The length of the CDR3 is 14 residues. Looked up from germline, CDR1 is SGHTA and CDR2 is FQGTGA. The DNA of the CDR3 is TGTGCCAGCAGCCCCGGGACAGCGAATTCACCCCTCCACTTT. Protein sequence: CASSPGTANSPLHF.

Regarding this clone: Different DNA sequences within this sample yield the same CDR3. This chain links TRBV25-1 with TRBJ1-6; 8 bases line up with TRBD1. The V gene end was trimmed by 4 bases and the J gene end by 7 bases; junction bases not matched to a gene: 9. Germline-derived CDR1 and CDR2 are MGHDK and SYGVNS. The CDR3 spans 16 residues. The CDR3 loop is CASSGTGGGGNSPLHF. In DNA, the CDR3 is TGTGCCAGCAGTGGCACAGGGGGTGGGGGAAATTCACCCCTCCACTTT.

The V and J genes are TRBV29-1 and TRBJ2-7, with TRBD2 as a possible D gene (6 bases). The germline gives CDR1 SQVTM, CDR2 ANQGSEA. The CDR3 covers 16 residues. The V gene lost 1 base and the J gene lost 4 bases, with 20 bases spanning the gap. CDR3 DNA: TGCAGCGTTGAAGGTCCAATGGGGGGTGGGGGTTACGAGCAGTACTTC. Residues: CSVEGPMGGGGYEQYF.

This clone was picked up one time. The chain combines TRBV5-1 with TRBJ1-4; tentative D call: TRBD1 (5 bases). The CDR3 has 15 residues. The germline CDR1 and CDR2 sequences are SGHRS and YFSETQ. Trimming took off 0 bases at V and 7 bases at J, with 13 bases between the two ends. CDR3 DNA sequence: TGCGCCAGCAGCTTGGCGTCGGGGGGAGCTGAAAAACTGTTTTTT. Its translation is CASSLASGGAEKLFF.

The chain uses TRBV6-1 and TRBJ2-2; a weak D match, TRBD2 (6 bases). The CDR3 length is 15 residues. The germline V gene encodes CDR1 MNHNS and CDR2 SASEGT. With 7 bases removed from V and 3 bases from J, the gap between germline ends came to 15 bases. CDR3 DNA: TGTGCCAGCAAGTTTCTCGGGGGACACACCGGGGAGCTGTTTTTT. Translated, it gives CASKFLGGHTGELFF.

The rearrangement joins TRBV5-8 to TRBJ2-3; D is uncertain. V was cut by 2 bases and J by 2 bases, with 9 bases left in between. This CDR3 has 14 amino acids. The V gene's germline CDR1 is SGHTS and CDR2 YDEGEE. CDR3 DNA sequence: TGTGCCAGCAGCTTCGAGGTTAACACAGATACGCAGTATTTT. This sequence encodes CASSFEVNTDTQYF.

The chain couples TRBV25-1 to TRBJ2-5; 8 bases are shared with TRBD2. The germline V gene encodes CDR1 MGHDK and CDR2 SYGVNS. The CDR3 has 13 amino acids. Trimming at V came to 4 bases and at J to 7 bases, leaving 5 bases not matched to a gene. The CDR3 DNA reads TGTGCCAGCAGTGGCGGGGGGCGTGGGACCCAGTACTTC. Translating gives CASSGGGRGTQYF.

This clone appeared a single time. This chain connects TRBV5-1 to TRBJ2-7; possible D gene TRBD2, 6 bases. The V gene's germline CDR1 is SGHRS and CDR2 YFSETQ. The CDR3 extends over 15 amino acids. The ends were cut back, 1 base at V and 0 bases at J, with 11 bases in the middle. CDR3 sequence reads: CASSLWRADSYEQYF. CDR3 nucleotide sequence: TGCGCCAGCAGCTTGTGGAGGGCAGACTCCTACGAGCAGTACTTC.

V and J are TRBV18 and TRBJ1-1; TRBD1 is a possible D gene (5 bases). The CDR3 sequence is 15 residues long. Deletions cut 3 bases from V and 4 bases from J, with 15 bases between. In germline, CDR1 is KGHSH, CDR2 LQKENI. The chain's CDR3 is CASSPTRGEGTEAFF. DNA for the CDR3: TGTGCCAGCTCACCGACCCGAGGGGAGGGCACTGAAGCTTTCTTT. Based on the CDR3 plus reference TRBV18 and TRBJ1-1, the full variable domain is NAGVMQNPRHLVRRRGQEARLRCSPMKGHSHVYWYRQLPEEGLKFMVYLQKENIIDESGMPKERFSAEFPKEGPSILRIQQVVRGDSAAYFCASSPTRGEGTEAFFGQGTRLTVV.

The CDR3 reads CASSVEVGGYTDTQYF. The CDR3 DNA sequence: TGTGCCAGCAGCGTAGAGGTGGGGGGGTACACAGATACGCAGTATTTT. This chain links TRBV9 with TRBJ2-3; 7 bases map to TRBD2. CDR1 and CDR2 (germline): SGDLS, YYNGEE. The CDR3 has 16 amino acids. The V segment lost 0 bases and the J segment 2 bases; nucleotides outside the gene matches: 6.

In nucleotides, the CDR3 is TGTGCCAGCAGTTACTCCTGGGGGGCAGATACGCAGTATTTT. Its protein is CASSYSWGADTQYF. The chain employs TRBV6-5 and TRBJ2-3; TRBD2 is a possible D gene (6 bases). The CDR3 runs 14 residues. V was clipped by 0 bases and J by 4 bases, with 8 bases between them. From germline, CDR1 is MNHEY and CDR2 SVGAGI.

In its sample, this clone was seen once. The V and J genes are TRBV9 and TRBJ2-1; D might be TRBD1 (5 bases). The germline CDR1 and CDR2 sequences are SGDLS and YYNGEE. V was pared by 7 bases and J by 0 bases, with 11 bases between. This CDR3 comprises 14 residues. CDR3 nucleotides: TGTGCCAGCTGTAAAGGGGACTCCTACAATGAGCAGTTCTTC. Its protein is CASCKGDSYNEQFF.

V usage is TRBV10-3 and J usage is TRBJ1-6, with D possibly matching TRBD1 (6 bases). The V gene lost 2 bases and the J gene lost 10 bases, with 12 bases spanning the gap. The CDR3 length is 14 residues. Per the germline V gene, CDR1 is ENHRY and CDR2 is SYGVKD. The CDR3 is CAISEDRTGSPLHF. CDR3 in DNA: TGTGCCATCAGTGAGGACAGGACGGGGTCACCCCTCCACTTT.

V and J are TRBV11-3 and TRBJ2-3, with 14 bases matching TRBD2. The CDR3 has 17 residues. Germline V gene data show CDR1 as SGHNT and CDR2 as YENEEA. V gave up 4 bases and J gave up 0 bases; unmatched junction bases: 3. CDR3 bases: TGTGCCAGCAGCTCCGGACTAGCGGGGGGAAGCACAGATACGCAGTATTTT. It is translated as CASSSGLAGGSTDTQYF.

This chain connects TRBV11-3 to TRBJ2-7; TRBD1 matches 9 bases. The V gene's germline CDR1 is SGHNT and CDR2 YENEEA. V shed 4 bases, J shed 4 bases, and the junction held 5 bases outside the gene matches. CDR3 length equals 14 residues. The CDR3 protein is CASSSMGQGYEQYF. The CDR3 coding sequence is TGTGCCAGCAGCTCAATGGGACAGGGTTACGAGCAGTACTTC.

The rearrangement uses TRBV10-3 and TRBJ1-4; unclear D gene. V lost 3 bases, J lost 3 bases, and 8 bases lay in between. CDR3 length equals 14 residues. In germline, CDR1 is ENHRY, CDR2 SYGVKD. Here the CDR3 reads CAISDRQANEKLFF. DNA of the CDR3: TGTGCCATCAGTGATCGACAAGCTAATGAAAAACTGTTTTTT.

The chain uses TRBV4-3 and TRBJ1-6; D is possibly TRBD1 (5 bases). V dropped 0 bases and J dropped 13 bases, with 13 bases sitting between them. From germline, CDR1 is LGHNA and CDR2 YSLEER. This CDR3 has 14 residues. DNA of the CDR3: TGCGCCAGCAGCCAAGACAGGGATGTCGGCCCCCTCCACTTT. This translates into CASSQDRDVGPLHF.

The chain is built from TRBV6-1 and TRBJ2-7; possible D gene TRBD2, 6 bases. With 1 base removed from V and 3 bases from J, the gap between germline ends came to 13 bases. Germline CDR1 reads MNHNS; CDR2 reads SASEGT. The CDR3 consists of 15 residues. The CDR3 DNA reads TGTGCCAGCAGTGAAGGGCGGGGTATACTCTACGAGCAGTACTTC. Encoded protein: CASSEGRGILYEQYF.

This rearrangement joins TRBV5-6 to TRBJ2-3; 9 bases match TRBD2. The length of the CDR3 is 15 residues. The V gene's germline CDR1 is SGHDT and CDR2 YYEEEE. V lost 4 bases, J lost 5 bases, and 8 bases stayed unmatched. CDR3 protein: CASSGGLAFGDTQYF. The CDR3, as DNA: TGTGCCAGCAGCGGGGGACTAGCATTTGGAGATACGCAGTATTTT.

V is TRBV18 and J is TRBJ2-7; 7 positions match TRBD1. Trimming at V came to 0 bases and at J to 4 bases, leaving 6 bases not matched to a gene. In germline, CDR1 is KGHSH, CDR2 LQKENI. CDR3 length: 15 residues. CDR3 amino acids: CASSPPGRQGYEQYF. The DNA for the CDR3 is TGTGCCAGCTCACCACCGGGTCGACAGGGTTACGAGCAGTACTTC.

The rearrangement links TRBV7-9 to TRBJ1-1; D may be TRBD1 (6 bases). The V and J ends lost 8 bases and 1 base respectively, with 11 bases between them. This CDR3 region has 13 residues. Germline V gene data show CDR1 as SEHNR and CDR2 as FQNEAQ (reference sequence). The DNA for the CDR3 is TGTGCCAGCCAAGCACAGGGGAACACTGAAGCTTTCTTT. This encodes CASQAQGNTEAFF. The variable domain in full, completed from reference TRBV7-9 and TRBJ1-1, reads DTGVSQNPRHKITKRGQNVTFRCDPISEHNRLYWYRQTLGQGPEFLTYFQNEAQLEKSRLLSDRFSAERPKGSFSTLEIQRTEQGDSAMYLCASQAQGNTEAFFGQGTRLTVV.

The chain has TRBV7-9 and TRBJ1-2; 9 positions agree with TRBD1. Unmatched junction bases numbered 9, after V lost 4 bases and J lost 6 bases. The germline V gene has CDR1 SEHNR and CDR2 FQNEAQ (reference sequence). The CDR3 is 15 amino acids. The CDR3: CASSSEGQGYNGYTF. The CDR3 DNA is TGTGCCAGCAGCTCAGAAGGACAGGGGTATAATGGCTACACCTTC.

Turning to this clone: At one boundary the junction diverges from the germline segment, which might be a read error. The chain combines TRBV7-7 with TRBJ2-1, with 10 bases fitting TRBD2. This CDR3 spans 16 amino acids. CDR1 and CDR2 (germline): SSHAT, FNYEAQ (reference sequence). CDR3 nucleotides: TGTGCTAGCAGCTTAGGGAGCGGGGGGGCCGGGAATGAGCAGTTCTTC. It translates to CASSLGSGGAGNEQFF.

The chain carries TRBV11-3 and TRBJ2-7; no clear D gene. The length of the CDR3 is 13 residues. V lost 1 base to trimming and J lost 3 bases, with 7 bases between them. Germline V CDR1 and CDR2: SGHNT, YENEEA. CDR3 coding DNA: TGTGCCAGCAGCTTAGGGGCTGACTACGAGCAGTACTTC. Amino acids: CASSLGADYEQYF.

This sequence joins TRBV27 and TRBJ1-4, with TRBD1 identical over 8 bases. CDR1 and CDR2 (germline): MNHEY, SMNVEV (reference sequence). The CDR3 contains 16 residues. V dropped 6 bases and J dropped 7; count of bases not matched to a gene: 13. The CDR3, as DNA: TGTGCCAGCAGACGGACAGGGATCTCATGGGGTGAAAAACTGTTTTTT. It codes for CASRRTGISWGEKLFF.

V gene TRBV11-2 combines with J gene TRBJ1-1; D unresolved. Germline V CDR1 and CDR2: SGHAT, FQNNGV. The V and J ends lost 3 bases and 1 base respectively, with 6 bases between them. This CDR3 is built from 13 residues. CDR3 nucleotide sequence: TGTGCCAGCAGCTTCAATCAGAACACTGAAGCTTTCTTT. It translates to CASSFNQNTEAFF.

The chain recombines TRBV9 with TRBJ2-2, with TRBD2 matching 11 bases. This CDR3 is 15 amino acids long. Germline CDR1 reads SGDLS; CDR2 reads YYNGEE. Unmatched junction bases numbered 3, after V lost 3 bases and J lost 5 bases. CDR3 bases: TGTGCCAGCAGCGAGACTAGCGGGGCAACCGGGGAGCTGTTTTTT. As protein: CASSETSGATGELFF.